Given below is one TCR beta chain in context. The length of the CDR3 is 15 residues. The J segment lost 3 bases and the V segment lost 4 bases, leaving 3 bases of the junction unmatched. CDR1 SGHDN and CDR2 FVKESK come from the germline V gene. These data come from a study of cytomegalovirus exposure and HLA in healthy donors. PCR primers comprised 60 Vbeta and 13 Jbeta primers. Clones were sequenced by immunoSEQ multiplex PCR, and TCRdb holds only the in-frame ones, with some missing. The table has roughly 66,000 clones, about 80% seen once. This clonotype was sampled from a man aged 45-65 years in good health and CMV-seronegative. Sequenced material: PBMCs. The genes are TRBV14 and TRBJ1-6, with 7 bases lining up with TRBD1. The CDR3 here is CASSPRTGYNSPLHF. The CDR3 nucleotides read TGTGCCAGCAGCCCTCGGACAGGCTATAATTCACCCCTCCACTTT.